Presented here are 31 T cell receptor beta chains from one specimen sequenced in a study of cytomegalovirus exposure and HLA in healthy donors. PCR employed 60 Vbeta and 13 Jbeta primers. The table came from immunoSEQ multiplex PCR; TCRdb's copy has only in-frame clones and leaves some out. The top ten clones hold less than 7% of a sample with over 55,000 clones, 80% of them seen once. The material sequenced was PBMCs. Receptors were obtained from a male donor in good health and CMV-seronegative.

This clone was counted between two and nine times. The rearrangement joins TRBV6-5 to TRBJ1-2, with TRBD1 as a possible D gene (6 bases). The length of the CDR3 is 13 residues. V lost 6 bases and J lost 8, with 16 bases in between. The germline V gene has CDR1 MNHEY and CDR2 SVGAGI. The CDR3 is CASRRNRAEGYTF. The DNA for the CDR3 is TGTGCCAGCAGACGGAACAGGGCGGAGGGCTACACCTTC.

The rearrangement uses TRBV9 and TRBJ2-3; no clear D gene. CDR1 SGDLS and CDR2 YYNGEE come from the germline V gene. This CDR3 region has 15 residues. The V and J ends lost 2 bases and 4 bases respectively, with 14 bases between them. The CDR3 region has the DNA TGTGCCAGCAGCGTGCAGGCACTGGTCGCAGATACGCAGTATTTT. This encodes CASSVQALVADTQYF.

This clone showed up just once. This chain connects TRBV27 to TRBJ2-7, with TRBD1 matching over 8 bases. The CDR3 is 15 amino acids. The junction had 8 bases not matched to a gene; V was cut back by 5 bases and J by 2 bases. Germline V gives CDR1 MNHEY, CDR2 SMNVEV (reference sequence). CDR3 nucleotide sequence: TGTGCCAGCAGTCCCGGGACAGGCGCTACCTACGAGCAGTACTTC. It encodes CASSPGTGATYEQYF.

The V and J genes are TRBV6-1 and TRBJ2-5; 7 positions agree with TRBD2. The CDR3 consists of 13 residues. Germline CDR1 MNHNS, CDR2 SASEGT. Trimming took 7 bases from V and 7 from J; bases not matched to a gene: 9. CDR3 in DNA: TGTGCCAGCAATGGGGGAGGGGTGGGGACCCAGTACTTC. Translated, it gives CASNGGGVGTQYF.

This clone has just a few counts. The chain is built from TRBV7-2 and TRBJ2-2, with a possible D match to TRBD1 (5 bases). The germline V gene encodes CDR1 SGHTA and CDR2 FQGNSA. The CDR3 loop spans 14 amino acids. V shed 3 bases and J shed 5 bases, with 10 bases lying between them. The CDR3 DNA follows: TGTGCCAGCAGCTTTCCAGGGCGGACCGGGGAGCTGTTTTTT. Its translation is CASSFPGRTGELFF.

The chain joins TRBV6-1 to TRBJ1-1; unclear D gene. This CDR3 has 15 amino acids. V was clipped by 3 bases and J by 6 bases, with 17 bases between them. Germline CDR1 is MNHNS and CDR2 is SASEGT. The CDR3 sequence is CASSEPASFGAEAFF. The CDR3 nucleotides read TGTGCCAGCAGTGAGCCAGCGTCGTTTGGTGCTGAAGCTTTCTTT.

This clone was seen a handful of times. The chain employs TRBV9 and TRBJ2-2; D is perhaps TRBD1 (5 bases). Trimming removed 0 bases from V and 7 bases from J, with 13 bases in between. The CDR3 covers 15 residues. Looked up from germline, CDR1 is SGDLS and CDR2 is YYNGEE. CDR3: CASSVETGPGGELFF. CDR3 bases: TGTGCCAGCAGCGTAGAAACAGGACCGGGCGGGGAGCTGTTTTTT.

The V and J genes are TRBV6-5 and TRBJ1-6, with D unclear. Trimming took off 2 bases at V and 9 bases at J, with 8 bases between the two ends. CDR1 MNHEY and CDR2 SVGAGI come from the germline V gene. There are 13 residues in the CDR3. In DNA form, the CDR3 reads TGTGCCAGCAGTTACGGGCTCGGTTCACCCCTCCACTTT. It codes for CASSYGLGSPLHF.

The genes are TRBV19 and TRBJ1-5, with 7 bases lining up with TRBD1. With 5 bases clipped from V and 6 bases from J, the junction kept 4 bases outside the gene matches. The CDR3 covers 13 residues. Germline V gene sequence: CDR1 LNHDA, CDR2 SQIVND (reference sequence). The CDR3 sequence: CASSRQGGQPQHF. DNA for the CDR3: TGTGCCAGTAGTCGACAGGGTGGTCAGCCCCAGCATTTT.

The V call is TRBV7-9, the J call TRBJ2-1, with 9 bases matching TRBD2. This CDR3 comprises 16 residues. CDR1 and CDR2 (germline): SEHNR, FQNEAQ (reference sequence). V trimming: 5 bases; J trimming: 5 bases; junction bases outside the gene matches: 10. The CDR3 region is CASSGGGGGAHNEQFF. In DNA, the CDR3 is TGTGCCAGCAGCGGGGGTGGCGGGGGGGCCCACAATGAGCAGTTCTTC.

The V call is TRBV7-9, the J call TRBJ1-3, with D perhaps TRBD1 (5 bases). There are 14 residues in the CDR3. Germline V gives CDR1 SEHNR, CDR2 FQNEAQ (reference sequence). V gave up 5 bases and J gave up 2 bases, with 10 bases separating them. This CDR3 is CASSPGAAGNTIYF. Here the CDR3 DNA reads TGTGCCAGCAGCCCTGGGGCGGCTGGAAACACCATATATTTT.

This chain joins TRBV7-2 and TRBJ2-6; D may be TRBD2 (5 bases). The CDR3 loop spans 16 amino acids. V lost 5 bases and J 0 bases, leaving 11 bases between the germline ends. Germline CDR1 SGHTA, CDR2 FQGNSA. The CDR3 loop is CASSPDFPSGANVLTF. Here the CDR3 DNA reads TGTGCCAGCAGCCCGGACTTTCCCTCTGGGGCCAACGTCCTGACTTTC.

This chain connects TRBV7-7 to TRBJ2-5; 9 positions agree with TRBD1. J was trimmed by 5 bases and V by 5 bases; bases with no gene match: 9. This CDR3 is built from 15 residues. Per germline, CDR1 SSHAT and CDR2 FNYEAQ (reference sequence). As DNA, the CDR3 is TGTGCCAGCAGCAAACCGACAGGGGGTGGGGAGACCCAGTACTTC. As protein: CASSKPTGGGETQYF.

A few counts support this clone. The chain employs TRBV18 and TRBJ1-1, with D maybe TRBD1 (6 bases). V gave up 3 bases and J gave up 2 bases, with 10 bases separating them. From germline, CDR1 is KGHSH and CDR2 LQKENI. The CDR3 length is 14 residues. In DNA form, the CDR3 reads TGTGCCAGCTCACCGGGGACACCAAACACTGAAGCTTTCTTT. This codes for CASSPGTPNTEAFF.

The table lists this clone with a few counts. The CDR3 here is CASSELEQGRYEQYF. The CDR3 bases are TGTGCCAGCAGCGAACTGGAACAGGGGAGGTACGAGCAGTACTTC. The chain uses TRBV21-1 and TRBJ2-7; the table's D call TRBD1 went unverified against the DNA. TRBV21-1 is a recognized pseudogene. The CDR3 has 15 amino acids.

The chain is built from TRBV27 and TRBJ2-7; no firm D call. V lost 3 bases to trimming and J lost 12 bases, with 18 bases between them. Germline V CDR1 and CDR2: MNHEY, SMNVEV (reference sequence). The CDR3 is made up of 13 amino acids. The CDR3 DNA is TGTGCCAGCAGTTTTCGATACGAGCCCAAGAGGTACTTC. It translates to CASSFRYEPKRYF.

In regard to this clone: The identical CDR3 is also encoded by other nucleotide sequences in the sample. V is TRBV19 and J is TRBJ1-4; 12 nucleotides align to TRBD1. Germline V CDR1 and CDR2: LNHDA, SQIVND (reference sequence). Losses at the gene ends were 10 bases for V and 3 bases for J; bases not matched to a gene: 12. The CDR3 is 17 residues long. The CDR3 sequence is CATRRDRGPAANEKLFF. As DNA, the CDR3 is TGTGCCACAAGGCGGGACAGGGGGCCAGCGGCTAATGAAAAACTGTTTTTT.

Only one count was recorded for this clone. The J gene is TRBJ1-2, the V gene TRBV18; TRBD1 agrees at 10 bases. Germline lookup yields CDR1 KGHSH and CDR2 LQKENI. The V and J ends lost 3 bases and 7 bases, in that order; junction bases with no gene match: 11. The CDR3 has 16 residues. The CDR3 nucleotides read TGTGCCAGCTCACCTCCGACCATTGACAGGGGGCTTGGCTACACCTTC. Translating it yields CASSPPTIDRGLGYTF.

This chain joins TRBV6-5 and TRBJ1-1; TRBD1 matches 7 bases. The trim removed 6 bases at V and 1 base at J, leaving 8 bases unmatched. The CDR3 consists of 15 residues. The germline CDR1 and CDR2 sequences are MNHEY and SVGAGI. CDR3 bases: TGTGCCAGCAGCCAAGGGGGCCGAACGAACACTGAAGCTTTCTTT. This encodes CASSQGGRTNTEAFF.

The genes are TRBV9 and TRBJ1-2; no definite D call. The CDR3 consists of 12 residues. In germline, CDR1 is SGDLS, CDR2 YYNGEE. The germline V and J ends were trimmed by 4 bases and 9 bases, with 13 bases remaining between them. The CDR3, as DNA: TGTGCCAGCAGCATTCCAGGCGTGCGCTACACCTTC. Encoded protein: CASSIPGVRYTF.

This chain joins TRBV28 and TRBJ2-7; no clear D. The V gene lost 6 bases and the J gene lost 0 bases, with 15 bases spanning the gap. CDR1 and CDR2 (germline): MDHEN, SYDVKM. The CDR3 totals 15 residues. For the CDR3, the DNA is TGTGCCAGCAGCTTCCCGGGTTCCAGCTCCTACGAGCAGTACTTC. It encodes CASSFPGSSSYEQYF.

This chain uses TRBV6-5 with TRBJ1-1, with 8 bases lining up with TRBD1. Germline CDR1 is MNHEY and CDR2 is SVGAGI. Trimming at V came to 2 bases and at J to 1 base, leaving 0 bases not matched to a gene. CDR3 length: 14 amino acids. In DNA form, the CDR3 reads TGTGCCAGCAGTTACGGACAGGGGAACACTGAAGCTTTCTTT. Translated, it gives CASSYGQGNTEAFF.

The sample holds one count of this clone. The CDR3 DNA follows: TGTGCCAGCAGCGTAGGGGAAACTAGCGGGCAAGAGACCCAGTACTTC. Translating it yields CASSVGETSGQETQYF. The chain uses TRBV9 and TRBJ2-5; 9 nucleotides align to TRBD2. V was pared by 0 bases and J by 2 bases, with 5 bases of the junction left unmatched. This CDR3 contains 16 residues. Germline V gene data show CDR1 as SGDLS and CDR2 as YYNGEE.

The chain uses TRBV9 and TRBJ1-3; weak D call: TRBD1 (5 bases). CDR1 SGDLS and CDR2 YYNGEE come from the germline V gene. Trimming removed 3 bases from V and 0 bases from J, with 10 bases in between. The CDR3 is made up of 15 amino acids. The CDR3 region has the DNA TGTGCCAGCAGCGCCAGGGCGAGCTCTGGAAACACCATATATTTT. As protein: CASSARASSGNTIYF.

V is TRBV4-3 and J is TRBJ2-5; a weak D match, TRBD2 (6 bases). The assigned J gene may be wrong: the sequence end matches TRBJ2-7 better. CDR1 and CDR2 (germline): LGHNA, YSLEER. This CDR3 has 14 amino acids. CDR3 loop: CASSQDSRGYEQYF. The CDR3, as DNA: TGCGCCAGCAGCCAAGACTCTCGGGGGTACGAGCAGTACTTC.

This clone was picked up a small number of times. The rearrangement uses TRBV4-2 and TRBJ1-2, with D possibly being TRBD1 (6 bases). V lost 4 bases, J lost 6 bases, and 18 bases lay in between. The length of the CDR3 is 15 residues. Looked up from germline, CDR1 is LGHNA and CDR2 is YNFKEQ. DNA of the CDR3: TGTGCCAGCAGCCCAGAATGGGCGGGGGCGGATGGCTACACCTTC. Residues: CASSPEWAGADGYTF.

The CDR3 DNA follows: TGCGCCAGCAGCCCCGTTAGGACAGGGAATTCACCCCTCCACTTT. Its translation: CASSPVRTGNSPLHF. The genes are TRBV4-3 and TRBJ1-6, with 8 bases matching TRBD1. From germline, CDR1 is LGHNA and CDR2 YSLEER. V dropped 4 bases and J dropped 7; count of bases not matched to a gene: 6. This CDR3 contains 15 residues.

The chain uses TRBV5-1 and TRBJ2-5; D gene unclear. CDR3 length: 13 amino acids. Germline loops: CDR1 SGHRS, CDR2 YFSETQ. V dropped 4 bases and J dropped 5 bases, with 12 bases sitting between them. Here the CDR3 DNA reads TGCGCCAGCAGCCTCACGGGTCCCGAGACCCAGTACTTC. Amino acid sequence: CASSLTGPETQYF.

The chain joins TRBV10-1 to TRBJ1-6; a weak D match, TRBD1 (5 bases). This CDR3 contains 14 residues. Germline loops: CDR1 WNHNN, CDR2 SYGVQD (reference sequence). Trimming cost V 3 bases and J 5 bases, with 8 bases left between them. CDR3 DNA: TGCGCCAGCAGTGAAGGGGATGATAATTCACCCCTCCACTTT. Translation gives CASSEGDDNSPLHF.

The chain is built from TRBV4-3 and TRBJ1-1; 8 nucleotides line up with TRBD1. From germline, CDR1 is LGHNA and CDR2 YSLEER. V was clipped by 5 bases and J by 0 bases; unmatched bases: 5. The CDR3 is made up of 15 amino acids. The CDR3 DNA reads as TGCGCCAGCAGCGACCACAGGGGGGTGAACACTGAAGCTTTCTTT. Its protein is CASSDHRGVNTEAFF.

The chain uses TRBV7-2 and TRBJ1-3; TRBD1 matches at 7 bases. V lost 4 bases, J lost 1 base, and 7 bases stayed unmatched. Germline V gene lookup returns CDR1 SGHTA and CDR2 FQGNSA. This CDR3 has 16 amino acids. The CDR3 reads CASSSGTAQSGNTIYF. The CDR3 nucleotides read TGTGCCAGCAGCTCTGGGACAGCCCAATCTGGAAACACCATATATTTT.